What follows are 32 T cell receptor beta chains derived from one specimen sequenced in a study of T-cell memory formation after mild COVID-19. TCRdb re-derived calls from the 5' RACE reads in MiXCR, one entry per CDR3 protein. In the table there are fewer than 60,000 distinct CDR3 sequences, roughly a quarter of which are singletons. The sample comprised PBMCs or a T cell subset sorted from them (not recorded which). These receptors were obtained from a man in his late teens or twenties who had mild COVID-19 (a few samples of this study predate the infection). Cell type and time point are not known.

This clonotype occurred a few times. V and J are TRBV10-3 and TRBJ2-5; D call uncertain. This CDR3 is built from 12 residues. Germline V lookup: CDR1 ENHRY, CDR2 SYGVKD. V gave up 3 bases and J gave up 4 bases, with 6 bases separating them. The CDR3 region is CAISDRGETQYF. CDR3 sequence (DNA): TGTGCCATCAGTGATCGAGGAGAGACCCAGTACTTC.

This clonotype has just a few counts. The chain is built from TRBV6-1 and TRBJ2-7; possible D gene TRBD1, 5 bases. Looked up from germline, CDR1 is MNHNS and CDR2 is SASEGT. V was shortened by 2 bases and J by 4 bases, with 21 bases between the two germline ends. This CDR3 is 17 amino acids long. CDR3 protein: CASSEYPIRPDIYEQYF. DNA for the CDR3: TGTGCCAGCAGTGAATACCCCATCCGTCCGGACATTTACGAGCAGTACTTC.

Only a few counts were recorded for this clonotype. CDR3 sequence (DNA): TGCGCCAGCAGCCAAGGGGTGTGGGGTGAGCAGTTCTTC. Translating it yields CASSQGVWGEQFF. This sequence joins TRBV4-3 and TRBJ2-1; D is unresolved. This CDR3 region has 13 residues. V lost 1 base and J 9 bases, leaving 10 bases between the germline ends. Germline values: CDR1 LGHNA, CDR2 YSLEER.

The CDR3 reads CATIPRWEGANVLTF. DNA for the CDR3: TGTGCCACCATTCCCCGGTGGGAGGGGGCCAACGTCCTGACTTTC. This chain joins TRBV10-3 and TRBJ2-6; tentatively, D is TRBD2 (5 bases). Per germline, CDR1 ENHRY and CDR2 SYGVKD. Trimming took off 10 bases at V and 4 bases at J, with 17 bases between the two ends. This CDR3 is 15 amino acids long.

This chain links TRBV6-2 or TRBV6-3 with TRBJ2-5; 7 bases match TRBD1. CDR3 length: 15 amino acids. Per germline, CDR1 MNHEY and CDR2 SVGEGT. V shed 2 bases and J 5 bases; nucleotides not matched to a gene: 8. In DNA, the CDR3 is TGTGCCAGCAGTTACCGAACAAGACAGGGTGAGACCCAGTACTTC. Its protein is CASSYRTRQGETQYF.

This clonotype occurred a few times. The chain combines TRBV12-5 with TRBJ2-3, with D possibly being TRBD2 (6 bases). The ends were cut back, 5 bases at V and 0 bases at J, with 12 bases in the middle. CDR1 LGHNT and CDR2 FRNRAP come from the germline V gene. This CDR3 has 15 amino acids. The CDR3 reads CASGRHGGSTDTQYF. CDR3 DNA sequence: TGTGCTAGTGGTCGCCATGGGGGGAGCACAGATACGCAGTATTTT.

J is TRBJ2-1 and V is TRBV20-1; perhaps D is TRBD1 or TRBD2 (6 bases each). Trimming shortened V by 6 bases and J by 0 bases, and 18 bases separated the two germline ends. This CDR3 has 16 amino acids. Germline V lookup: CDR1 DFQATT, CDR2 SNEGSKA (reference sequence). CDR3 bases: TGCAGTGCGGGGGGCCTCCCTGTAAGCTCCTACAATGAGCAGTTCTTC. It codes for CSAGGLPVSSYNEQFF.

This clonotype was seen only a few times. The chain is built from TRBV6-5 and TRBJ2-3, with TRBD2 matching 10 bases. Germline CDR1 MNHEY, CDR2 SVGAGI. This CDR3 is 15 amino acids long. The V and J ends lost 6 bases and 3 bases, in that order; junction bases with no gene match: 6. CDR3 nucleotides: TGTGCCAGCAGCAGAGCGGGGGGGCGGACAGATACGCAGTATTTT. Residues: CASSRAGGRTDTQYF.

This clonotype was recorded a few times. The chain has TRBV11-2 and TRBJ2-3; D may be TRBD1 (5 bases). This CDR3 is 17 amino acids long. Between the trimmed V and J ends, which lost 5 bases and 0 bases, there was a span of 18 bases. Germline CDR1 SGHAT, CDR2 FQNNGV. The CDR3 sequence: CASSLLRTMRSTDTQYF. DNA of the CDR3: TGTGCCAGCAGCCTGCTCCGGACAATGAGGAGCACAGATACGCAGTATTTT.

The V and J genes are TRBV6-5 and TRBJ2-3; D unclear. Trimming cost V 2 bases and J 0 bases, with 12 bases left between them. Germline CDR1 MNHEY, CDR2 SVGAGI. This CDR3 region has 16 residues. The CDR3 region is CASSYNSRSSTDTQYF. The CDR3 coding sequence is TGTGCCAGCAGTTACAACAGCAGATCTAGCACAGATACGCAGTATTTT.

With respect to this clonotype: An end of the junction does not agree with germline; a read error may underlie this. The J gene is TRBJ1-2, the V gene TRBV6-2 or TRBV6-3; weak D call: TRBD1 (6 bases). The length of the CDR3 is 16 residues. Germline V lookup: CDR1 MNHEY, CDR2 SVGEGT. CDR3 in amino acids: CASSGTPEALYGYSRF. Here the CDR3 DNA reads TGTGCCAGCAGCGGGACACCAGAGGCTCTATATGGCTACAGCCGCTTC.

CDR3 protein: CASSLGGSGNTIYF. In DNA form, the CDR3 reads TGTGCCAGCAGCTTAGGGGGATCTGGAAACACCATATATTTT. The J gene is TRBJ1-3, the V gene TRBV7-2; D not certain. The CDR3 contains 14 residues. Looked up from germline, CDR1 is SGHTA and CDR2 is FQGNSA. Trimming shortened V by 1 base and J by 1 base, and 5 bases separated the two germline ends.

This clonotype was seen many times. The rearrangement links TRBV7-3 to TRBJ2-5; possibly TRBD2 for D (5 bases). This CDR3 has 14 amino acids. The V and J ends lost 5 bases and 5 bases respectively, with 15 bases between them. From germline, CDR1 is SGHTA and CDR2 FQGTGA. The CDR3 sequence: CASSLHPTGETQYF. In nucleotides, the CDR3 is TGTGCCAGCAGCCTCCACCCAACGGGGGAGACCCAGTACTTC.

This clonotype was counted only a few times. This rearrangement joins TRBV5-1 to TRBJ2-1; D not certain. From germline, CDR1 is SGHRS and CDR2 YFSETQ. The CDR3 covers 14 residues. V lost 2 bases, J lost 5 bases, and 11 bases lay in between. The CDR3 DNA follows: TGCGCCAGCAGCTTCAGGAGTTTACACAATGAGCAGTTCTTC. It yields the protein CASSFRSLHNEQFF.

This clonotype was counted ten times or more. This chain links TRBV7-2 with TRBJ1-2, with a tentative D call TRBD1 (5 bases). The CDR3 consists of 13 residues. Germline CDR1 reads SGHTA; CDR2 reads FQGNSA. V was shortened by 4 bases and J by 8 bases, with 14 bases between the two germline ends. The CDR3 DNA reads as TGTGCCAGCAGCTCGACAGCCGGAGGAGGCTACACCTTC. This gives the protein CASSSTAGGGYTF. Together with reference TRBV7-2 and TRBJ1-2, the CDR3 gives the full variable domain: GAGVSQSPSNKVTEKGKDVELRCDPISGHTALYWYRQSLGQGLEFLIYFQGNSAPDKSGLPSDRFSAERTGGSVSTLTIQRTQQEDSAVYLCASSSTAGGGYTFGSGTRLTVV.

V and J are TRBV4-1 and TRBJ2-2; no definite D call. There are 16 residues in the CDR3. Looked up from germline, CDR1 is MGHRA and CDR2 is YSYEKL. V lost 3 bases and J lost 4, with 15 bases in between. Written as DNA, the CDR3 is TGCGCCAGCAGCCACTTTGGAAGGGAATCCACCGGGGAGCTGTTTTTT. As protein: CASSHFGRESTGELFF.

The chain recombines TRBV13 with TRBJ2-7, with D uncertain. Between the trimmed V and J ends, which lost 5 bases and 4 bases, there was a span of 12 bases. The CDR3 is 13 amino acids. The V gene's germline CDR1 is PRHDT and CDR2 FYEKMQ (reference sequence). In nucleotides, the CDR3 is TGTGCCAGCAGCCCGGCGATCGAATACGAGCAGTACTTC. As protein: CASSPAIEYEQYF.

This clonotype was seen a few times. This rearrangement joins TRBV6-5 to TRBJ2-5, with D possibly called TRBD1 or TRBD2 (5 bases each). The CDR3 covers 15 residues. V was clipped by 2 bases and J by 2 bases, with 12 bases between them. From germline, CDR1 is MNHEY and CDR2 SVGAGI. CDR3 DNA sequence: TGTGCCAGCAGTTACCCGACTGAGGGGCAAGAGACCCAGTACTTC. Protein sequence: CASSYPTEGQETQYF.

This clonotype was picked up a small number of times. DNA of the CDR3: TGTGCCAGCAGCGTCAGCAGTCGTCCCTCCTACGAGCAGTACTTC. As protein: CASSVSSRPSYEQYF. The chain recombines TRBV9 with TRBJ2-7; D uncertain. The germline V gene encodes CDR1 SGDLS and CDR2 YYNGEE. V lost 2 bases and J 0 bases, leaving 12 bases between the germline ends. The CDR3 has 15 residues.

In regard to this clonotype: The junction does not match germline at one end; this may be a read error. The V call is TRBV4-3, the J call TRBJ1-2; TRBD1 matches at 10 bases. There are 15 residues in the CDR3. The germline CDR1 and CDR2 sequences are LGHNA and YSLEER. Here the CDR3 DNA reads TGCGCCAGCAGCCAAGGGACAGGGGGAGGTTATGTCTACACCTTC. Amino acid sequence: CASSQGTGGGYVYTF.

This clonotype was counted a few times. This chain connects TRBV7-9 to TRBJ1-5; D is unclear. Looked up from germline, CDR1 is SEHNR and CDR2 is FQNEAQ (reference sequence). The CDR3 is 12 amino acids. The ends were cut back, 9 bases at V and 0 bases at J, with 6 bases in the middle. In DNA form, the CDR3 reads TGTGCCAGGAGTTATAGCAATCAGCCCCAGCATTTT. Translation: CARSYSNQPQHF.

At least ten counts were recorded for this clonotype. V and J are TRBV7-9 and TRBJ2-7, with TRBD2 matching 7 bases. Trimming at V came to 5 bases and at J to 5 bases, leaving 18 bases not matched to a gene. Germline V CDR1 and CDR2: SEHNR, FQNEAQ (reference sequence). This CDR3 comprises 17 residues. CDR3 in amino acids: CASSPGSSGLPGHEQYF. The DNA of the CDR3 is TGTGCCAGCAGCCCGGGAAGTAGCGGGCTGCCCGGGCACGAGCAGTACTTC. Complete variable domain (other parts from reference TRBV7-9 and TRBJ2-7): DTGVSQNPRHKITKRGQNVTFRCDPISEHNRLYWYRQTLGQGPEFLTYFQNEAQLEKSRLLSDRFSAERPKGSFSTLEIQRTEQGDSAMYLCASSPGSSGLPGHEQYFGPGTRLTVT.

This clonotype was detected only a few times. The chain recombines TRBV6-5 with TRBJ2-3; D is unclear. V was pared by 6 bases and J by 0 bases, with 7 bases between. The CDR3 length is 13 residues. Germline assignment: CDR1 MNHEY and CDR2 SVGAGI. CDR3 nucleotide sequence: TGTGCCAGCAGCCGTCCTAGCACAGATACGCAGTATTTT. This sequence encodes CASSRPSTDTQYF.

This chain joins TRBV27 and TRBJ2-7; perhaps TRBD1 as D (5 bases). CDR1 MNHEY and CDR2 SMNVEV come from the germline V gene (reference sequence). The V gene lost 0 bases and the J gene lost 2 bases, with 8 bases spanning the gap. The CDR3 is 14 amino acids. The CDR3 sequence is CASSLSQGAYEQYF. DNA of the CDR3: TGTGCCAGCAGTTTATCGCAGGGTGCCTACGAGCAGTACTTC.

The CDR3 coding sequence is TGCGCCAGCAGCCACGGGGACTGGTTCATAACAGATACGCAGTATTTT. As protein: CASSHGDWFITDTQYF. J is TRBJ2-3 and V is TRBV4-3, with D possibly matching TRBD2 (6 bases). Germline CDR1 reads LGHNA; CDR2 reads YSLEER. Trimming shortened V by 3 bases and J by 3 bases, and 16 bases separated the two germline ends. The CDR3 loop spans 16 amino acids.

The genes are TRBV3-1 and TRBJ2-2; D perhaps matches TRBD1 (6 bases). The CDR3 consists of 14 residues. Germline CDR1 LGHDT, CDR2 YNNKEL (reference sequence). V shed 4 bases and J shed 3 bases, with 9 bases lying between them. CDR3 loop: CASSPPGDTGELFF. CDR3 sequence (DNA): TGTGCCAGCAGCCCCCCAGGGGACACCGGGGAGCTGTTTTTT.

This clonotype is judged large. The chain couples TRBV7-6 to TRBJ2-7, with D unresolved. The CDR3 has 11 amino acids. Germline values: CDR1 SGHVS, CDR2 FNYEAQ. Trimming stripped 5 bases from V and 3 bases from J, with 5 bases between. The CDR3 region has the DNA TGTGCCAGCAGCCCCGGCTACGAGCAGTACTTC. It is translated as CASSPGYEQYF.

The chain carries TRBV9 and TRBJ1-5; 9 bases match TRBD1. The CDR3 loop spans 15 amino acids. From germline, CDR1 is SGDLS and CDR2 YYNGEE. V shed 3 bases, J shed 9 bases, and the junction held 10 bases outside the gene matches. The CDR3 DNA follows: TGTGCCAGCAGCGCCGGGACAGGGTGGGGCGTGCCCCAGCATTTT. This gives the protein CASSAGTGWGVPQHF.

V is TRBV5-6 and J is TRBJ1-1; 7 bases map to TRBD1. The CDR3 is 16 amino acids. The V segment lost 0 bases and the J segment 1 base; nucleotides outside the gene matches: 6. Germline V gene sequence: CDR1 SGHDT, CDR2 YYEEEE. The CDR3 here is CASSLVTGVSNTEAFF. For the CDR3, the DNA is TGTGCCAGCAGCTTGGTAACAGGGGTATCGAACACTGAAGCTTTCTTT.

The gene calls are TRBV5-5 and TRBJ2-7; the D is unclear. The CDR3 contains 13 residues. Germline loops: CDR1 SGHKS, CDR2 YYEKEE (reference sequence). Between the trimmed V and J ends, which lost 0 bases and 4 bases, there was a span of 8 bases. CDR3: CASSLGSVYEQYV. The DNA for the CDR3 is TGTGCCAGCAGCTTGGGGTCCGTATACGAGCAGTACGTC.

This rearrangement joins TRBV5-1 to TRBJ2-3; 9 bases align to TRBD2. Germline assignment: CDR1 SGHRS and CDR2 YFSETQ. This CDR3 is built from 17 residues. Trimming at V came to 2 bases and at J to 4 bases, leaving 11 bases not matched to a gene. In DNA form, the CDR3 reads TGCGCCAGCAGCTTCCGCGCTAGCGGGGCGGAGGCAGATACGCAGTATTTT. Protein: CASSFRASGAEADTQYF.

The sample holds a few counts of this clonotype. The J gene is TRBJ2-1, the V gene TRBV5-1; D remains ambiguous. Trimming took 0 bases from V and 10 from J, leaving 11 bases between them. There are 13 residues in the CDR3. Germline CDR1 reads SGHRS; CDR2 reads YFSETQ. The CDR3 nucleotides are TGCGCCAGCAGCTTGGTGAGCCTCAGAGAGCAGTTCTTC. Translating it yields CASSLVSLREQFF.